This T cell receptor (beta chain) was sequenced for a study of T cell changes during pregnancy in multiple sclerosis. Generated by immunoSEQ multiplex PCR, the TCRdb table keeps only in-frame clones and is missing some. The sample records roughly 32,000 clones, about 92% being singletons. The specimen was CD4+ T cells from peripheral blood mononuclear cells, collected in the second trimester of pregnancy. This receptor was taken from a female donor with multiple sclerosis, enrolled in a pregnancy study.

In DNA form, the CDR3 reads TGTGCCAGCAGCTTAGATGCTAGCGGCAGCTCCTACAATGAGCAGTTCTTC. The encoded protein is CASSLDASGSSYNEQFF. V usage is TRBV7-2 and J usage is TRBJ2-1, with 7 positions matching TRBD2. From germline, CDR1 is SGHTA and CDR2 FQGNSA. Unmatched junction bases numbered 6, after V lost 1 base and J lost 0 bases. CDR3 length: 17 residues.